The T cell receptor (beta chain) described here comes from a study of molecular identifiers for immune sequencing clone quantification. TCRdb reanalysed the PCR reads using MiXCR and keeps one entry per CDR3 protein. The table includes some 97,000 distinct CDR3 sequences, around 33% detected once. Turning to this clonotype: The junction and the germline gene differ at one end; a read error may be behind it.

This CDR3 has 16 residues. Germline V gene sequence: CDR1 MGHRA, CDR2 YSYEKL. The V gene is TRBV4-1, the J gene TRBJ2-3; D gene ambiguous. The clonotype comes from a human donor in good health. Some libraries in this study had Jurkat cell RNA spiked in. The sequencing sample was made of naive CD8+ T cells from blood, with Jurkat cell RNA spiked in. Sample subset: FACS-sorted CD8+CD4-CCR7+CD45RA+ naive T cells. In DNA form, the CDR3 reads TGCGCCAGCCGCCAAGCCCCCCCGACTAGCACAGATACGCAGTATTTT. This gives the protein CASRQAPPTSTDTQYF.